Shown below are 26 T cell receptor beta chains from a single sample sequenced in a study of blood T cell repertoires in COVID-19. The assay was immunoSEQ multiplex PCR, and TCRdb's table has in-frame clones only and misses some. Seen here are roughly 260,000 clones, about 91% observed once, and the top ten hold approximately 1.2%. Material: PBMCs or T cells enriched from blood (not recorded which). These TCRs come from a human donor in a cohort exposed to, infected with or recovered from COVID-19 (not recorded which). The donor label of this sample is uncertain.

CDR3 DNA: TGTGCCAGCGGGAGACCGGGACAGGGCCAAGAGACCCAGTACTTC. It yields the protein CASGRPGQGQETQYF. The chain joins TRBV6-5 to TRBJ2-5; 9 positions agree with TRBD1. The length of the CDR3 is 15 residues. In germline, CDR1 is MNHEY, CDR2 SVGAGI. J gave up 1 base and V 8 bases, and 8 bases lay outside the gene matches.

This clone was detected only a few times. The chain employs TRBV5-4 and TRBJ1-1; D is unclear. Germline values: CDR1 SGHNT, CDR2 YYREEE (reference sequence). V lost 2 bases and J lost 4, with 6 bases in between. The CDR3 is 12 amino acids. The CDR3 nucleotides are TGTGCCAGCAGCTTAGGACTCACTGAAGCTTTCTTT. Translating gives CASSLGLTEAFF.

The CDR3 bases are TGTGCCAGCAACCCTGCGGGGGGGAGCACAGATACGCAGTATTTT. Amino acids: CASNPAGGSTDTQYF. The chain couples TRBV7-3 to TRBJ2-3; the match to TRBD2 covers 9 bases. Trimming removed 7 bases from V and 0 bases from J; junction bases left unmatched: 5. This CDR3 has 15 amino acids. Germline CDR1 and CDR2: SGHTA and FQGTGA.

The chain's CDR3 is CASSYSNRGNSPLHF. In nucleotides, the CDR3 is TGTGCCAGCAGTTACTCGAACAGGGGGAATTCACCCCTCCACTTT. The chain joins TRBV6-5 to TRBJ1-6, with 8 positions matching TRBD1. This CDR3 region has 15 residues. The germline CDR1 and CDR2 sequences are MNHEY and SVGAGI. V dropped 0 bases and J dropped 7; count of bases not matched to a gene: 2.

The V gene is TRBV2, the J gene TRBJ1-2; 7 positions match TRBD1. The CDR3 loop spans 15 amino acids. The V gene end was trimmed by 7 bases and the J gene end by 0 bases; junction bases not matched to a gene: 8. The V gene's germline CDR1 is SNHLY and CDR2 FYNNEI. CDR3 nucleotide sequence: TGTGCCAGCAAAAAGGGACAGCTATCTAACTATGGCTACACCTTC. It codes for CASKKGQLSNYGYTF.

The rearrangement links TRBV6-5 to TRBJ2-7; D might be TRBD2 (6 bases). The CDR3 is 13 residues long. Germline V CDR1 and CDR2: MNHEY, SVGAGI. V gave up 8 bases and J gave up 2 bases, with 13 bases separating them. DNA of the CDR3: TGTGCCAGCCTCGGGACTGATACCTACGAGCAGTACTTC. This translates into CASLGTDTYEQYF.

The V gene is TRBV6-1, the J gene TRBJ1-2; 10 bases are shared with TRBD1. J gave up 4 bases and V 0 bases, and 8 bases lay outside the gene matches. Germline loops: CDR1 MNHNS, CDR2 SASEGT. The CDR3 covers 17 residues. CDR3 sequence reads: CASSEARDRGNRYGYTF. CDR3 nucleotides: TGTGCCAGCAGTGAAGCAAGGGACAGGGGAAATCGCTATGGCTACACCTTC.

The V call is TRBV6-5, the J call TRBJ2-2; 7 positions agree with TRBD2. V was pared by 6 bases and J by 6 bases, with 4 bases of the junction left unmatched. Germline V lookup: CDR1 MNHEY, CDR2 SVGAGI. This CDR3 spans 13 amino acids. Here the CDR3 reads CASSPTSPGELFF. The DNA of the CDR3 is TGTGCCAGCAGCCCGACTAGCCCCGGGGAGCTGTTTTTT.

This clone was recorded once. The chain combines TRBV6-1 with TRBJ2-3; 8 bases match TRBD2. The CDR3 runs 16 residues. V dropped 0 bases and J dropped 3; count of bases not matched to a gene: 5. The V gene's germline CDR1 is MNHNS and CDR2 SASEGT. The CDR3 DNA follows: TGTGCCAGCAGTGAAGCGCCAGCGGGGGCTACAGATACGCAGTATTTT. Encoded protein: CASSEAPAGATDTQYF.

Here the CDR3 reads CASSPLAGGGTDTQYF. The CDR3, as DNA: TGTGCCAGCAGCCCCCTAGCGGGGGGGGGCACAGATACGCAGTATTTT. V usage is TRBV11-2 and J usage is TRBJ2-3; the match to TRBD2 covers 12 bases. This CDR3 comprises 16 residues. Looked up from germline, CDR1 is SGHAT and CDR2 is FQNNGV. V shed 5 bases, J shed 1 base, and the junction held 4 bases outside the gene matches.

The rearrangement joins TRBV9 to TRBJ2-7, with 11 bases identical to TRBD2. The CDR3 covers 15 residues. Germline V CDR1 and CDR2: SGDLS, YYNGEE. Losses at the gene ends were 4 bases for V and 2 bases for J; bases not matched to a gene: 5. CDR3 sequence (DNA): TGTGCCAGCAGCTTTGGGACTAGCGGAGCCTACGAGCAGTACTTC. It encodes CASSFGTSGAYEQYF.

The chain links TRBV7-9 to TRBJ1-2, with D possibly matching TRBD1 (6 bases). The CDR3 consists of 14 residues. The V gene's germline CDR1 is SEHNR and CDR2 FQNEAQ (reference sequence). V shed 0 bases and J shed 8 bases, with 13 bases lying between them. The CDR3 region is CASSLASRGGGYTF. The CDR3 DNA follows: TGTGCCAGCAGCTTAGCGTCGCGGGGGGGCGGCTACACCTTC. The full variable domain, completed using reference TRBV7-9 and TRBJ1-2, is DTGVSQNPRHKITKRGQNVTFRCDPISEHNRLYWYRQTLGQGPEFLTYFQNEAQLEKSRLLSDRFSAERPKGSFSTLEIQRTEQGDSAMYLCASSLASRGGGYTFGSGTRLTVV.

The genes are TRBV28 and TRBJ1-6, with no clear D. Germline loops: CDR1 MDHEN, CDR2 SYDVKM. There are 15 residues in the CDR3. Trimming removed 4 bases from V and 9 bases from J, with 16 bases in between. CDR3: CASSSREWSGSPLHF. The DNA for the CDR3 is TGTGCCAGCAGTTCACGTGAGTGGTCCGGTTCACCCCTCCACTTT.

J is TRBJ1-1 and V is TRBV5-4, with a possible D match to TRBD1 (5 bases). CDR3 length: 14 amino acids. With 1 base removed from V and 1 base from J, the gap between germline ends came to 8 bases. Germline V gene lookup returns CDR1 SGHNT and CDR2 YYREEE (reference sequence). CDR3 in amino acids: CASSLRGRNTEAFF. The CDR3 DNA sequence: TGTGCCAGCAGCTTGAGGGGCAGGAACACTGAAGCTTTCTTT. Looking up the rest from reference TRBV5-4 and TRBJ1-1 gives the full variable domain: ETGVTQSPTHLIKTRGQQVTLRCSSQSGHNTVSWYQQALGQGPQFIFQYYREEENGRGNFPPRFSGLQFPNYSSELNVNALELDDSALYLCASSLRGRNTEAFFGQGTRLTVV.

The chain recombines TRBV27 with TRBJ1-1; TRBD1 matches 10 bases. The CDR3 has 15 residues. The ends lost 4 bases at V and 5 bases at J; junction bases unmatched: 7. CDR1 is MNHEY and CDR2 is SMNVEV in the germline V gene (reference sequence). The CDR3 loop reads CASSSDGQGGTEAFF. Written as DNA, the CDR3 is TGTGCCAGCAGTTCCGACGGACAGGGGGGGACTGAAGCTTTCTTT.

This sequence joins TRBV7-9 and TRBJ2-7; perhaps TRBD2 as D (5 bases). The CDR3 runs to 14 residues. Germline loops: CDR1 SEHNR, CDR2 FQNEAQ (reference sequence). V was shortened by 5 bases and J by 2 bases, with 13 bases between the two germline ends. Written as DNA, the CDR3 is TGTGCCAGCAGCAAACCAGCGGTAGCCTACGAGCAGTACTTC. Its protein is CASSKPAVAYEQYF. Supplemented by reference TRBV7-9 and TRBJ2-7, the full variable domain reads DTGVSQNPRHKITKRGQNVTFRCDPISEHNRLYWYRQTLGQGPEFLTYFQNEAQLEKSRLLSDRFSAERPKGSFSTLEIQRTEQGDSAMYLCASSKPAVAYEQYFGPGTRLTVT.

The V call is TRBV9, the J call TRBJ2-3; a possible D gene is TRBD2 (5 bases). The V end lost 3 bases, the J end lost 6 bases, and 11 bases lay between the germline ends. The CDR3 contains 13 residues. The germline CDR1 and CDR2 sequences are SGDLS and YYNGEE. Here the CDR3 DNA reads TGTGCCAGCAGCGCCTTTGAGCGGGATACGCAGTATTTT. This encodes CASSAFERDTQYF.

This chain joins TRBV6-4 and TRBJ2-3, with TRBD2 as a possible D gene (5 bases). The V and J ends lost 0 bases and 3 bases respectively, with 10 bases between them. There are 15 residues in the CDR3. The germline gives CDR1 MRHNA, CDR2 SNTAGT. The CDR3 DNA follows: TGTGCCAGCAGTGACTCGAGTCTAGCTACAGATACGCAGTATTTT. This translates into CASSDSSLATDTQYF.

This clone was picked up one time. This chain connects TRBV12-3 or TRBV12-4 to TRBJ1-2; the D is unclear. The CDR3 spans 13 residues. Between the trimmed V and J ends, which lost 5 bases and 1 base, there was a span of 8 bases. CDR3 loop: CASSEEFNYGYTF. CDR3 bases: TGTGCCAGCAGTGAAGAGTTTAACTATGGCTACACCTTC.

This rearrangement joins TRBV6-5 to TRBJ2-1; D is possibly TRBD1 (5 bases). Trimming removed 2 bases at V and 2 bases at J, with 13 bases between. The CDR3 contains 16 residues. Germline V CDR1 and CDR2: MNHEY, SVGAGI. Here the CDR3 DNA reads TGTGCCAGCAGTTACAGGCAGGGCTTCACCTACAATGAGCAGTTCTTC. Translating it yields CASSYRQGFTYNEQFF.

This clone has just a few counts. This chain joins TRBV19 and TRBJ1-6; no clear D. Germline V lookup: CDR1 LNHDA, CDR2 SQIVND (reference sequence). The V end lost 3 bases, the J end lost 6 bases, and 18 bases lay between the germline ends. The CDR3 totals 17 residues. CDR3 DNA: TGTGCCAGTAGTATCTCATCAATCATGGGCCGTAATTCACCCCTCCACTTT. Translated: CASSISSIMGRNSPLHF.

V is TRBV9 and J is TRBJ2-5; 8 nucleotides align to TRBD2. J lost 5 bases, V lost 1 base, and 7 bases had no gene match. Germline values: CDR1 SGDLS, CDR2 YYNGEE. The CDR3 runs to 15 residues. The CDR3 sequence: CASSVRGGSTETQYF. The CDR3 DNA follows: TGTGCCAGCAGCGTACGGGGGGGCTCCACGGAGACCCAGTACTTC.

V and J are TRBV2 and TRBJ1-4; 7 nucleotides align to TRBD1. The CDR3 runs to 15 residues. J lost 4 bases, V lost 5 bases, and 7 bases had no gene match. Germline V gene data show CDR1 as SNHLY and CDR2 as FYNNEI. CDR3 region: CASSTGQLLNEKLFF. The CDR3 DNA is TGTGCCAGCAGTACGGGACAGCTCCTTAATGAAAAACTGTTTTTT.

CDR3 sequence reads: CASSRTSGGDYEQFF. For the CDR3, the DNA is TGTGCCAGCAGCCGGACTAGCGGGGGTGACTATGAGCAGTTCTTC. The chain carries TRBV2 and TRBJ2-1; 13 bases line up with TRBD2. Germline-derived CDR1 and CDR2 are SNHLY and FYNNEI. The CDR3 sequence is 15 residues long. J lost 8 bases, V lost 6 bases, and 7 bases had no gene match.

V usage is TRBV6-1 and J usage is TRBJ1-3; D is uncertain. The germline V gene has CDR1 MNHNS and CDR2 SASEGT. The CDR3 has 18 amino acids. Trimming took 2 bases from V and 3 from J, leaving 20 bases between them. For the CDR3, the DNA is TGTGCCAGCAGTGAATCTGACCAGGTTTCCGTTGTTGGAAACACCATATATTTT. This codes for CASSESDQVSVVGNTIYF.

V gene TRBV24-1 combines with J gene TRBJ1-1; D gene ambiguous. Looked up from germline, CDR1 is KGHDR and CDR2 is SFDVKD. The CDR3 length is 15 residues. Trimming took 3 bases from V and 4 from J, leaving 14 bases between them. The CDR3 DNA sequence: TGTGCCACCAGTGATAACGGACGAAGCGGCACTGAAGCTTTCTTT. Amino acid sequence: CATSDNGRSGTEAFF.